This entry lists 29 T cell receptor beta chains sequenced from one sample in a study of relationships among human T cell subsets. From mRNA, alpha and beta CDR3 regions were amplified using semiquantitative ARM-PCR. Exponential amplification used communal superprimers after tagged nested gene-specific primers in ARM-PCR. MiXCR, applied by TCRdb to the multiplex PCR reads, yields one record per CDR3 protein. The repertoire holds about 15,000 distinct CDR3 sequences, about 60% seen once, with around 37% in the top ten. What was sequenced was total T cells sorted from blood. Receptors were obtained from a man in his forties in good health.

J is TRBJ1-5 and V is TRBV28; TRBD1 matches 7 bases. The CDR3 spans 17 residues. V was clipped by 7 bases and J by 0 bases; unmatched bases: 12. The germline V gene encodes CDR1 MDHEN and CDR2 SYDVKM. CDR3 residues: CASTSRDSGYSNQPQHF. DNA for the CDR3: TGTGCCAGCACCTCTCGGGACAGTGGGTATAGCAATCAGCCCCAGCATTTT.

CDR3 coding DNA: TGTGCCACCTCGGTAGGCCGCGAGCAGTACTTC. Encoded protein: CATSVGREQYF. The chain recombines TRBV28 with TRBJ2-7; no reliable D call. Germline V gene data show CDR1 as MDHEN and CDR2 as SYDVKM. The V end was cut by 10 bases, the J end by 6 bases, with 13 bases between. There are 11 residues in the CDR3.

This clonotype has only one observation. The CDR3 loop reads CSALGGNSNQPQHF. As DNA, the CDR3 is TGCAGTGCCCTGGGGGGTAATAGCAATCAGCCCCAGCATTTT. This sequence joins TRBV20-1 and TRBJ1-5; perhaps TRBD1 as D (5 bases). CDR3 length: 14 residues. Trimming took off 6 bases at V and 0 bases at J, with 12 bases between the two ends. Germline V gene sequence: CDR1 DFQATT, CDR2 SNEGSKA (reference sequence).

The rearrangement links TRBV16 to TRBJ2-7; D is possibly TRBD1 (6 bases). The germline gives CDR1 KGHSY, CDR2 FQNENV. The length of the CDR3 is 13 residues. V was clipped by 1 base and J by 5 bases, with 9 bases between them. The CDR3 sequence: CASSQFQGNEQYF. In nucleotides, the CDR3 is TGTGCCAGCAGCCAATTTCAGGGGAACGAGCAGTACTTC.

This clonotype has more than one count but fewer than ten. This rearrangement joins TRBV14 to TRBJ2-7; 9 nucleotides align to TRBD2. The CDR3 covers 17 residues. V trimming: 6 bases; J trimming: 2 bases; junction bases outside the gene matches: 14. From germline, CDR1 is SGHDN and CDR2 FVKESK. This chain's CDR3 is CASSHKYGLAGTYEQYF. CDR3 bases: TGTGCCAGCAGTCACAAGTACGGTCTAGCGGGAACCTACGAGCAGTACTTC. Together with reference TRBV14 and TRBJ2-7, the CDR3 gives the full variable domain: EAGVTQFPSHSVIEKGQTVTLRCDPISGHDNLYWYRRVMGKEIKFLLHFVKESKQDESGMPNNRFLAERTGGTYSTLKVQPAELEDSGVYFCASSHKYGLAGTYEQYFGPGTRLTVT.

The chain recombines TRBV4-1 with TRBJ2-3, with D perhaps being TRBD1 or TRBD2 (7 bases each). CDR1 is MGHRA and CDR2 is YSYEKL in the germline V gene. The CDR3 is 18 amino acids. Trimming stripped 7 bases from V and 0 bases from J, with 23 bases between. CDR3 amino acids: CASTKAGEGATSTDTQYF. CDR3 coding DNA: TGCGCCAGCACCAAAGCTGGGGAGGGGGCCACTAGCACAGATACGCAGTATTTT.

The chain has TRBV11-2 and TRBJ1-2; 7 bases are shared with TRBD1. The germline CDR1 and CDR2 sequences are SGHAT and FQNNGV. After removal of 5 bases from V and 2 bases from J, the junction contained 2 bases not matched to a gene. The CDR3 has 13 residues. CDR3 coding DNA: TGTGCCAGCAGCCCGACAGGGAACTATGGCTACACCTTC. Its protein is CASSPTGNYGYTF.

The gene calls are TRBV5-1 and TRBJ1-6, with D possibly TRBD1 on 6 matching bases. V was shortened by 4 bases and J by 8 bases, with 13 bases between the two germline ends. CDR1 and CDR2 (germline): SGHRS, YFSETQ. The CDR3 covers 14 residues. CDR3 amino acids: CASSQDRQHSPLHF. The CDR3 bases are TGCGCCAGCAGCCAGGACAGACAGCATTCACCCCTCCACTTT.

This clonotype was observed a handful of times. The CDR3 here is CASSRDREETQYF. The CDR3 DNA is TGTGCCAGCAGCCGGGACAGGGAGGAGACCCAGTACTTC. V gene TRBV11-2 combines with J gene TRBJ2-5; 9 bases fit TRBD1. Per germline, CDR1 SGHAT and CDR2 FQNNGV. V was clipped by 5 bases and J by 5 bases; unmatched bases: 3. The CDR3 is 13 amino acids.

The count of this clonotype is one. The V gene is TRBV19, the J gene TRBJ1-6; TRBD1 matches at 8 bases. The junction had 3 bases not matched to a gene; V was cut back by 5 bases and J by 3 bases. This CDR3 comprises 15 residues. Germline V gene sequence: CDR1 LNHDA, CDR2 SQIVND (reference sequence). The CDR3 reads CASSEGQGYNSPLHF. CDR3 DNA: TGTGCCAGTAGTGAAGGACAGGGCTATAATTCACCCCTCCACTTT. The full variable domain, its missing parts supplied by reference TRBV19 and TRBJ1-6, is DGGITQSPKYLFRKEGQNVTLSCEQNLNHDAMYWYRQDPGQGLRLIYYSQIVNDFQKGDIAEGYSVSREKKESFPLTVTSAQKNPTAFYLCASSEGQGYNSPLHFGNGTRLTVT.

CDR3 protein: CSALGKAGANTGELFF. The CDR3 nucleotides are TGCAGCGCCCTCGGGAAGGCCGGAGCGAACACCGGGGAGCTGTTTTTT. The genes are TRBV29-1 and TRBJ2-2, with TRBD2 as a possible D gene (5 bases). The CDR3 is 16 amino acids. Germline V CDR1 and CDR2: SQVTM, ANQGSEA. The V end was cut by 7 bases, the J end by 0 bases, with 18 bases between.

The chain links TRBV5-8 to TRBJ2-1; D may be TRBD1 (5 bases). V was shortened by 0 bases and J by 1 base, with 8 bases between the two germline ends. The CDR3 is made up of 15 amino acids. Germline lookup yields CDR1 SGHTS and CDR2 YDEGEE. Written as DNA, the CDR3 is TGTGCCAGCAGCTTGGTCCAGGGATCCTACAATGAGCAGTTCTTC. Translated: CASSLVQGSYNEQFF.

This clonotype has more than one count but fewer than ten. In DNA, the CDR3 is TGTGCCAGCAGCTTCGCGGACTTCGCAACCTACGAGCAGTACTTC. Protein product: CASSFADFATYEQYF. J is TRBJ2-7 and V is TRBV7-8; D may be TRBD2 (5 bases). Per the germline V gene, CDR1 is SGHVS and CDR2 is FQNEAQ. Trimming took 3 bases from V and 2 from J, leaving 14 bases between them. This CDR3 spans 15 amino acids.

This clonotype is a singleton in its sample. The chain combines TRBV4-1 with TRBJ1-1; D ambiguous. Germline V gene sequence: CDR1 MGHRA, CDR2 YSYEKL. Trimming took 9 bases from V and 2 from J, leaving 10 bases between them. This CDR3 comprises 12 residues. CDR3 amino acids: CASRSINTEAFF. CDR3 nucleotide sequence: TGCGCCAGTCGATCGATTAACACTGAAGCTTTCTTT.

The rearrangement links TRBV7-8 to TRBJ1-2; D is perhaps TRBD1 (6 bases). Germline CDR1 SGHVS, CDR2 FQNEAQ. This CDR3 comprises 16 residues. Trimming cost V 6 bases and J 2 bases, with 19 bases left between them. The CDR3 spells CASSLQSGAPNYGYTF. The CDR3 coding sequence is TGTGCCAGCAGTCTTCAATCAGGGGCCCCCAACTATGGCTACACCTTC.

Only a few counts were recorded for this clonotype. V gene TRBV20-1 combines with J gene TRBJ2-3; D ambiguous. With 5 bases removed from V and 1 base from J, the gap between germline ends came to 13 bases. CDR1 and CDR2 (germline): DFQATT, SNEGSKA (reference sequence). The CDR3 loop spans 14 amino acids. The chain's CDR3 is CSARASARTDTQYF. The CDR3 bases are TGCAGTGCTCGAGCAAGCGCCCGCACAGATACGCAGTATTTT.

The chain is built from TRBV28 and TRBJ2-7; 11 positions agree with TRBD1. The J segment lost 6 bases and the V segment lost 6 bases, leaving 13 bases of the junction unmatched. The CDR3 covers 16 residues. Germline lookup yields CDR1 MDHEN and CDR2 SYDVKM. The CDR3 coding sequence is TGTGCCAGCAGAGGACAGGGGGCAGGAAGAGCGGGCGAGCAGTACTTC. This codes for CASRGQGAGRAGEQYF.

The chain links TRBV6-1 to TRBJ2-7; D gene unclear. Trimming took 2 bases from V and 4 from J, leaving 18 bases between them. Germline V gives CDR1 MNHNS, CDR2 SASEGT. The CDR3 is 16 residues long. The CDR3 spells CASSEPVAGAKYEQYF. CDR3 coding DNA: TGTGCCAGCAGTGAACCAGTCGCAGGAGCCAAGTACGAGCAGTACTTC.

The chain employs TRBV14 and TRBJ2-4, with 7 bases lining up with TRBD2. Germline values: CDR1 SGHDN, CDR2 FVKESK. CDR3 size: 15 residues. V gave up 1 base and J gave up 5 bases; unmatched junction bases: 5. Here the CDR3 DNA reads TGTGCCAGCAGCCAAGTGTTAGCGGGCGAAAACATTCAGTACTTC. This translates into CASSQVLAGENIQYF.

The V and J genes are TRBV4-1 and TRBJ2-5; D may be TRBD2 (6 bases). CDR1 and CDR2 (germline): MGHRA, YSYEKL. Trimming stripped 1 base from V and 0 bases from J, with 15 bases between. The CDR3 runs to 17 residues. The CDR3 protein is CASSQGYGGEHQETQYF. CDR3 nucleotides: TGCGCCAGCAGCCAAGGGTATGGCGGGGAGCACCAAGAGACCCAGTACTTC.

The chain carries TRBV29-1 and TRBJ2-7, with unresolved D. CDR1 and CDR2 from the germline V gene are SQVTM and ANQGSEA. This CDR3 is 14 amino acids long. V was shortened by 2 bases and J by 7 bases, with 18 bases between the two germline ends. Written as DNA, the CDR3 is TGCAGCGTTGAAATCGTGGCAGATGGAGATGAGCAGTACTTC. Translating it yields CSVEIVADGDEQYF.

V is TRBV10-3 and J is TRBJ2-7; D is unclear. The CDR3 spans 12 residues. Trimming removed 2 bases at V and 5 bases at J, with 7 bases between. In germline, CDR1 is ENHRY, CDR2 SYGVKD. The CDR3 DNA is TGTGCCATCAGTGAGACCTCTGACGAGCAGTACTTC. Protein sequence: CAISETSDEQYF.

CDR3 sequence reads: CASSWTAPNQPQHF. CDR3 nucleotides: TGTGCCAGCAGCTGGACAGCCCCCAATCAGCCCCAGCATTTT. This chain joins TRBV28 and TRBJ1-5, with TRBD1 as a possible D gene (6 bases). CDR1 is MDHEN and CDR2 is SYDVKM in the germline V gene. V lost 6 bases and J lost 3, with 12 bases in between. The CDR3 runs 14 residues.

CDR3 loop: CSAGDSSYEQYF. The DNA of the CDR3 is TGCAGCGCGGGGGACAGCTCCTACGAGCAGTACTTC. The rearrangement uses TRBV29-1 and TRBJ2-7, with TRBD1 as a possible D gene (7 bases). Between the trimmed V and J ends, which lost 7 bases and 0 bases, there was a span of 10 bases. The CDR3 is made up of 12 amino acids. Looked up from germline, CDR1 is SQVTM and CDR2 is ANQGSEA.

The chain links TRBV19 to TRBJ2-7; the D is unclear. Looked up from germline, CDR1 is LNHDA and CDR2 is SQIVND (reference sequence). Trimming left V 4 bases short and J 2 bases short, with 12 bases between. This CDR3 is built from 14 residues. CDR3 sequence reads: CASSKADWTYEQYF. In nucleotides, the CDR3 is TGTGCCAGTAGTAAGGCTGATTGGACCTACGAGCAGTACTTC.

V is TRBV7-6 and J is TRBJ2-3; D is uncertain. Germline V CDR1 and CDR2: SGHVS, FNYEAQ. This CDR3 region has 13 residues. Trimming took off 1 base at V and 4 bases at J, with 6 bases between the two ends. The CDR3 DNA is TGTGCCAGCAGCTTAGAATTACCAGATACGCAGTATTTT. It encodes CASSLELPDTQYF.

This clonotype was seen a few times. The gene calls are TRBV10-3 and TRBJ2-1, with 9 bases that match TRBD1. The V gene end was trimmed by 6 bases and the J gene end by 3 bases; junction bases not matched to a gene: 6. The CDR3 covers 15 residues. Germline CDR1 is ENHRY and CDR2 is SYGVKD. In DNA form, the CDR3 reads TGTGCCATCAGCGCCACAGGGGGCTTCTACAATGAGCAGTTCTTC. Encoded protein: CAISATGGFYNEQFF.

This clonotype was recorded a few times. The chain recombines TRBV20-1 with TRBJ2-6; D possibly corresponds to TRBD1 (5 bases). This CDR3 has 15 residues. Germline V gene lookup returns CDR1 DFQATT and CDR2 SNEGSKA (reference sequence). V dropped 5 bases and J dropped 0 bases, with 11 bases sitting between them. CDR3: CSALGQGSGANVLTF. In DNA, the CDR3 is TGCAGTGCTTTAGGCCAGGGCTCTGGGGCCAACGTCCTGACTTTC.

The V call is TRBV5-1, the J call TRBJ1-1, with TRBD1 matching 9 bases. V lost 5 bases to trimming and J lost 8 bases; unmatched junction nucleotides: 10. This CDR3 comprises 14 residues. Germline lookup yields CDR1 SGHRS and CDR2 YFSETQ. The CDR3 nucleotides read TGCGCCAGCAGAGCACAGGGGGCCTCAGGGGAAGCTTTCTTT. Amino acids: CASRAQGASGEAFF.